This T cell receptor beta chain stems from a study of tumor and adjacent non-tumor tissue in lung cancer. The study's findings and limits: Significantly higher TCR diversity was found in tumor than normal lung.

Note on this clonotype: Its antigen is not known. A junction end diverges from the germline sequence, so it may reflect a read error.

Three rounds of nested PCR, following a modified ARM-PCR protocol, produced the TCRbeta library. TCRdb redid the calling of the multiplex PCR reads with MiXCR, one entry per CDR3 protein. The sample lists fewer than 120,000 distinct CDR3 sequences, under 90% occurring once. This sample's RNA came from whole unsorted tissue. Chemotherapy-naive patients with new lung cancer underwent thoracic surgery in China, August–November 2014. The CDR3 totals 14 residues. The germline CDR1 and CDR2 sequences are SGHRS and YFSETQ. Sample: lung tumor tissue. J is TRBJ2-7 and V is TRBV5-1; 9 bases match TRBD1. This receptor was taken from a man aged 65 to 85 with non-small cell lung cancer. CDR3 loop: CTSIVDRGIYEQYF. The CDR3 nucleotides are TGCACCAGCATCGTCGACAGGGGGATCTACGAGCAGTACTTC.